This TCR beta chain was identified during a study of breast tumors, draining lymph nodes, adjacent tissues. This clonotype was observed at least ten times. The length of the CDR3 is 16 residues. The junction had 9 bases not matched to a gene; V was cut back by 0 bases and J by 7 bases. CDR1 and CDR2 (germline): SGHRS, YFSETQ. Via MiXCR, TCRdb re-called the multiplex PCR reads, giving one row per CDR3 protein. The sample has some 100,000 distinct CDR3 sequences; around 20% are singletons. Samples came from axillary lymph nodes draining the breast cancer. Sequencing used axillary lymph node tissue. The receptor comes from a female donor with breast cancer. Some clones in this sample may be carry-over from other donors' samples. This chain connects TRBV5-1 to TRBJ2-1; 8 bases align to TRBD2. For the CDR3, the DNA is TGCGCCAGCAGCTTGGCCGTCGCGGGAGGAACGAATGAGCAGTTCTTC. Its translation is CASSLAVAGGTNEQFF.